This T cell receptor beta chain was recovered during a study of blood T cell repertoires in COVID-19. In germline, CDR1 is MGHRA, CDR2 YSYEKL. This CDR3 has 20 residues. V was trimmed by 3 bases and J by 2 bases, leaving 26 bases between them. Some clones are missing from TCRdb's copy, which holds only in-frame ones; the method was immunoSEQ multiplex PCR. The data hold about 670,000 clones, with around 90% observed a single time. Sequencing was done on a sample of peripheral blood. The rearrangement uses TRBV4-1 and TRBJ1-3; possibly TRBD1 for D (6 bases). This TCR was sampled from a woman younger than 30 with acute or convalescent COVID-19. CDR3 region: CASSQGSRTEKKGAGNTIYF. The CDR3 region has the DNA TGCGCCAGCAGCCAGGGTTCCAGGACAGAAAAAAAGGGCGCTGGAAACACCATATATTTT.